The rows below give T cell receptor beta chains drawn from one sample of a study of OX40 agonist ivuxolimab in advanced cancers. Produced via immunoSEQ multiplex PCR; TCRdb's table is partial and in-frame only. Altogether more than 45,000 clones are present, approximately 83% being singletons, with the ten largest covering almost 1.5%. The sequencing here drew on CD4+ or CD8+ T cells sorted from blood, taken in a trial of the OX40 agonist ivuxolimab. These receptors originate from an adult with an advanced solid tumor such as melanoma, head and neck, liver or kidney cancer. Both conserved end residues are part of each CDR3. D genes are given only for firm matches. Only some rows state a clone size, as once, few, many or a class for expanded clones.

clone size,D gene,J gene,V gene,CDR3 DNA,CDR3 protein
.,TRBD1,TRBJ2-3,TRBV6-1,TGTGCCAGCAGAAATCAGGGGGCAGGCAGGGATACGCAGTATTTT,CASRNQGAGRDTQYF
.,.,TRBJ1-2,TRBV30,TGTGCCTGGAGTGTCCTTCTAGCCATGGGCTACACCTTC,CAWSVLLAMGYTF
once,TRBD1,TRBJ2-7,TRBV6-5,TGTGCCAGCCAGGGGGACTCCTACGAGCAGTACTTC,CASQGDSYEQYF
once,TRBD1,TRBJ2-1,TRBV27,TGTGCCAGCAGCCGCCGCGGGACAGGGTCCAATGAGCAGTTCTTC,CASSRRGTGSNEQFF
.,.,TRBJ2-2,TRBV6-5,TGTGCCAGCAGTTACTCGGGAGACACCGGGGAGCTGTTTTTT,CASSYSGDTGELFF
once,.,TRBJ2-5,TRBV2,TGTGCCAGCAGTGCCCGACTTGGGACCCAGTACTTC,CASSARLGTQYF
.,.,TRBJ1-5,TRBV7-7,TGTGCCAGCAGCACGACGGACATCAATCAGCCCCAGCATTTT,CASSTTDINQPQHF
.,.,TRBJ2-7,TRBV5-8,TGTGCCAGCAGCACCCAGGGTTTTAGGTCCTACGAGCAGTACTTC,CASSTQGFRSYEQYF
few,TRBD1,TRBJ2-1,TRBV27,TGTGCCAGCAGTTCCCGGGACAGGGGGCACGATGAGCAGTTCTTC,CASSSRDRGHDEQFF
.,.,TRBJ1-2,TRBV18,TGTGCCAGCTCACCACGTAGCACGGGAGACTATGGCTACACCTTC,CASSPRSTGDYGYTF
many,.,TRBJ1-5,TRBV7-2,TGTGCCAGCAGCTTAGGACAGGGCAATCAGCCCCAGCATTTT,CASSLGQGNQPQHF
.,.,TRBJ1-1,TRBV5-6,TGTGCCAGCAGCTTTGGGGGGCGCACCCCGCGTGGTGAAGCTTTCTTT,CASSFGGRTPRGEAFF
.,.,TRBJ1-2,TRBV19,TGTGCCAGTAGTATGGCGTGGCGGCTTTATGGCTACACCTTC,CASSMAWRLYGYTF
.,.,TRBJ1-5,TRBV29-1,TGCAGCGCCGGGGGTACCGGGCAGCCCCAGCATTTT,CSAGGTGQPQHF
.,.,TRBJ2-1,TRBV7-3,TGTGCCAGCAGTGTCTTCGACGCAACGATAGGAGAGCAGTTCTTC,CASSVFDATIGEQFF